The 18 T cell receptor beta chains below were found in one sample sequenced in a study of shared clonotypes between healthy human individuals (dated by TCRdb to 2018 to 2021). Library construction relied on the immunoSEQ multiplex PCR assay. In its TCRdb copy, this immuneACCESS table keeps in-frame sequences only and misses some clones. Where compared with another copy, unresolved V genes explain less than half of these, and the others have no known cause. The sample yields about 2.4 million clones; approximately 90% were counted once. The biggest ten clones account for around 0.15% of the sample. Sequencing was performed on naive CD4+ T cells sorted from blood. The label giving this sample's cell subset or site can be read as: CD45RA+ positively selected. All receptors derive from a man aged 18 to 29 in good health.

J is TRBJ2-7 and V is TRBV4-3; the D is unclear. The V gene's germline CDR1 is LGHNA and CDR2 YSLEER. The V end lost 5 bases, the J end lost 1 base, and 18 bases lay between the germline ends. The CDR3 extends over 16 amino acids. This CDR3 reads CASSYILPIGSYEQYF. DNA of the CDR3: TGCGCCAGCAGCTACATTTTACCGATAGGGTCCTACGAGCAGTACTTC.

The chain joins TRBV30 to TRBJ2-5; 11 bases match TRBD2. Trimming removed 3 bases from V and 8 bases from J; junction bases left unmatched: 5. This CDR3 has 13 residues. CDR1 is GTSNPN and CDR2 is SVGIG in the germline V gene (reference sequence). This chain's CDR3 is CAWSKGLAGTQYF. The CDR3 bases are TGTGCCTGGAGCAAAGGACTAGCGGGTACCCAGTACTTC.

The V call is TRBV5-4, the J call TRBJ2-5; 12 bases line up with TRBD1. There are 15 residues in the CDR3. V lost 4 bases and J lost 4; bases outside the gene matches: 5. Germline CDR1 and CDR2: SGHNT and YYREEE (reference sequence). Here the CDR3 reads CASSPRDRGPETQYF. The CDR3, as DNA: TGTGCCAGCAGCCCCCGGGACAGGGGGCCAGAGACCCAGTACTTC.

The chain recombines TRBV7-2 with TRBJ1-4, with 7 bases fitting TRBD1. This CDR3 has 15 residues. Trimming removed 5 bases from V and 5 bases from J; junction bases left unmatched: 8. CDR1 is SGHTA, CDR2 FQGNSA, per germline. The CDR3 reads CASSQGDRTNEKLFF. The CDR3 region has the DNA TGTGCCAGCAGCCAGGGGGACAGAACAAATGAAAAACTGTTTTTT.

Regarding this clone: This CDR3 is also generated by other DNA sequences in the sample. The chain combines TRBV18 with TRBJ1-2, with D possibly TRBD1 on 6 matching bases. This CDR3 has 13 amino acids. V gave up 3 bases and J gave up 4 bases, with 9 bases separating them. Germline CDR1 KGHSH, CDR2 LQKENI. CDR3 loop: CASSPDSSYGYTF. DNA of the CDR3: TGTGCCAGCTCACCGGACAGTTCCTATGGCTACACCTTC.

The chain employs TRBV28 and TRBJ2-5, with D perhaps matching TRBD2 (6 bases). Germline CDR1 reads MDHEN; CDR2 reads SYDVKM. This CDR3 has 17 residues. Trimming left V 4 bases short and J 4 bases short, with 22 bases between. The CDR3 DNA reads TGTGCCAGCAGTTGGAGGAAAGGCTCGGGGGTTCGAGAGACCCAGTACTTC. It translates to CASSWRKGSGVRETQYF.

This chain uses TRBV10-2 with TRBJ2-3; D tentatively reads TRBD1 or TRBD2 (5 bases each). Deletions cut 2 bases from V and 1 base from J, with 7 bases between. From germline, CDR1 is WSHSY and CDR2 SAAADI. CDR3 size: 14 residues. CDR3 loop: CASSETGRTDTQYF. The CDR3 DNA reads TGCGCCAGCAGTGAGACGGGGCGCACAGATACGCAGTATTTT.

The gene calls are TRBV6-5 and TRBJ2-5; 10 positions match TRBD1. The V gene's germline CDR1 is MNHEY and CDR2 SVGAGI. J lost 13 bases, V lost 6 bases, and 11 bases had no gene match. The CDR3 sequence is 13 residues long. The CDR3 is CASSRPGTGEGYF. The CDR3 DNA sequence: TGTGCCAGCAGCCGTCCCGGGACAGGGGAGGGGTACTTC.

The CDR3 sequence: CASSYSYGDTYEQYF. CDR3 nucleotides: TGTGCCAGCAGTTACTCGTACGGGGATACCTACGAGCAGTACTTC. V is TRBV6-5 and J is TRBJ2-7, with a tentative D call TRBD2 (5 bases). V dropped 0 bases and J dropped 2 bases, with 11 bases sitting between them. The germline V gene encodes CDR1 MNHEY and CDR2 SVGAGI. The CDR3 loop spans 15 amino acids.

CDR3 sequence (DNA): TGTGCCAGTATGCGAGGACAGGGGGGTACAGATACGCAGTATTTT. Its translation is CASMRGQGGTDTQYF. The genes are TRBV19 and TRBJ2-3, with 10 bases matching TRBD1. V shed 7 bases, J shed 3 bases, and the junction held 7 bases outside the gene matches. Germline CDR1 reads LNHDA; CDR2 reads SQIVND (reference sequence). The CDR3 is 15 residues long. The whole variable domain, filled in from reference TRBV19 and TRBJ2-3, reads DGGITQSPKYLFRKEGQNVTLSCEQNLNHDAMYWYRQDPGQGLRLIYYSQIVNDFQKGDIAEGYSVSREKKESFPLTVTSAQKNPTAFYLCASMRGQGGTDTQYFGPGTRLTVL.

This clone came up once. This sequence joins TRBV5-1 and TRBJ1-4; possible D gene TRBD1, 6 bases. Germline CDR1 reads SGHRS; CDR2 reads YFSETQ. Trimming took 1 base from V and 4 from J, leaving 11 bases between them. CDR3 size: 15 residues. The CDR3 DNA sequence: TGCGCCAGCAGCTTGAGTGGCAGGGGTAATGAAAAACTGTTTTTT. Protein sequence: CASSLSGRGNEKLFF.

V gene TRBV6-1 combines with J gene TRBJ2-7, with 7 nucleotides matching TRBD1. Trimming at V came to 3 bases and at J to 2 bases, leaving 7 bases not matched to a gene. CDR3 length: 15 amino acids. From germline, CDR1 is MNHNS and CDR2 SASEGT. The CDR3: CASSEGTAIAYEQYF. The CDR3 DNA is TGTGCCAGCAGTGAGGGGACAGCGATTGCCTACGAGCAGTACTTC.

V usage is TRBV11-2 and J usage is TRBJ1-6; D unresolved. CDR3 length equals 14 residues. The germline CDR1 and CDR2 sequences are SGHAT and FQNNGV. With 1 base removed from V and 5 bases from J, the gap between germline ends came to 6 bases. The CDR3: CASSLVVDNSPLHF. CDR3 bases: TGTGCCAGCAGCTTAGTGGTGGATAATTCACCCCTCCACTTT. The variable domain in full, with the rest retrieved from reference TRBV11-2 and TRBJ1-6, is EAGVAQSPRYKIIEKRQSVAFWCNPISGHATLYWYQQILGQGPKLLIQFQNNGVVDDSQLPKDRFSAERLKGVDSTLKIQPAKLEDSAVYLCASSLVVDNSPLHFGNGTRLTVT.

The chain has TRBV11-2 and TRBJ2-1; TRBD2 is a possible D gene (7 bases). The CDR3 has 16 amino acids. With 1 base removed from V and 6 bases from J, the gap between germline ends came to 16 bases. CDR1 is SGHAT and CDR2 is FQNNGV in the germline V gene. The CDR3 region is CASSLVGGARGNEQFF. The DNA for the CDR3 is TGTGCCAGCAGCTTAGTGGGGGGGGCAAGAGGCAATGAGCAGTTCTTC.

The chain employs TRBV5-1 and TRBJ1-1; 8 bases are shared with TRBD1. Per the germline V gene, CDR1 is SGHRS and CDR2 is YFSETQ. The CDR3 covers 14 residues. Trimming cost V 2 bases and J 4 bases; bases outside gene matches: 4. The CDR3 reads CASSFRGQGTEAFF. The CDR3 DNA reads TGCGCCAGCAGCTTCAGGGGGCAGGGCACTGAAGCTTTCTTT.

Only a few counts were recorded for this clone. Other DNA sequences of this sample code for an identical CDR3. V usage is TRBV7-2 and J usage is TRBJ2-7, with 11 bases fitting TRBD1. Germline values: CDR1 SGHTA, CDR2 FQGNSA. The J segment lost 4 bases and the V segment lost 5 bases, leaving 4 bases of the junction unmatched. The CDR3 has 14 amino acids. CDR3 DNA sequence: TGTGCCAGCAGCCCGGACAGGGGGCCTTACGAGCAGTACTTC. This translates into CASSPDRGPYEQYF.

Here the CDR3 reads CASSQLVNTEAFF. The CDR3 bases are TGTGCCAGCAGTCAACTAGTGAACACTGAAGCTTTCTTT. The rearrangement uses TRBV6-5 and TRBJ1-1; the D is unclear. V shed 5 bases and J shed 0 bases, with 7 bases lying between them. Germline CDR1 is MNHEY and CDR2 is SVGAGI. CDR3 length: 13 residues.

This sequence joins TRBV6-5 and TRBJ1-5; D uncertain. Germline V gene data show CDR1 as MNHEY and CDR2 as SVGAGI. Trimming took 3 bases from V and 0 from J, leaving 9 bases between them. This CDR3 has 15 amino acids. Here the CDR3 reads CASSYLDPSNQPQHF. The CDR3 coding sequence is TGTGCCAGCAGTTATCTGGACCCTAGCAATCAGCCCCAGCATTTT.